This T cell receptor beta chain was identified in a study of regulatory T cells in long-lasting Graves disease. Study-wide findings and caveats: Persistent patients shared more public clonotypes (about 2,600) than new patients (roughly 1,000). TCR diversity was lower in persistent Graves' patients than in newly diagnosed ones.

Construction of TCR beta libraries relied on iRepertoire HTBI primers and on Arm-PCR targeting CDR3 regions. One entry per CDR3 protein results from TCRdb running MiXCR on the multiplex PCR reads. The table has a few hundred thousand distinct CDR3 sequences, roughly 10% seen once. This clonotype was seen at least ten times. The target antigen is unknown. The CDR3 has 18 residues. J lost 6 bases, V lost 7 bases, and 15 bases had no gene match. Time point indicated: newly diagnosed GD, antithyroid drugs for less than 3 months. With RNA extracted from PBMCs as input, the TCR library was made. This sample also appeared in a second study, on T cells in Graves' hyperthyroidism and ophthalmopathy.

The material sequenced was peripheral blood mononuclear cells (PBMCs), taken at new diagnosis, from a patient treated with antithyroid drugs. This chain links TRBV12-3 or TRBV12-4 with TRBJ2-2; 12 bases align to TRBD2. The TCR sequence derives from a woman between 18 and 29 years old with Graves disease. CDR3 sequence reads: CASTLDIRLAGVAGELFF. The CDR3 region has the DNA TGTGCCAGCACTCTAGATATCCGACTAGCGGGAGTTGCCGGGGAGCTGTTTTTT.